This TCR beta chain appears in the sequencing data of a study of blood T cells in healthy people across ages. A J-beta primer mix and a sample-barcoded 5' primer were used in a second PCR of roughly 6 to 11 cycles. A single record per CDR3 protein comes from TCRdb applying MiXCR to the 5' RACE reads. The top ten clones hold about 4% of a sample with approximately 1.5 million distinct CDR3 sequences, approximately 42% of them seen once. Germline loops: CDR1 WNHNN, CDR2 SYGVQD (reference sequence). The V segment lost 8 bases and the J segment 2 bases; nucleotides outside the gene matches: 2. The CDR3 runs to 13 residues.

The specimen was blood. This sequence joins TRBV10-1 and TRBJ2-7; 11 nucleotides align to TRBD2. The TCR sequence derives from a woman under 30 in good health. CDR3 coding DNA: TGCGCCAGCGCACTAGCGGGGGCCTACGAGCAGTACTTC. Its protein is CASALAGAYEQYF.